The 19 T cell receptor beta chains below all came from one sample that was sequenced in a study of PD-L1 blockade in urothelial cancer. Assay: immunoSEQ multiplex PCR; the TCRdb copy retains only in-frame clones and omits some. This repertoire shows some 28,000 clones, over 80% found once; its top ten account for about 2.1%. Sequencing used PBMCs, obtained around atezolizumab (anti-PD-L1) treatment. These receptors all stem from a man over 45 with urothelial cancer.

The chain is built from TRBV2 and TRBJ2-5; the match to TRBD2 covers 7 bases. J was trimmed by 5 bases and V by 6 bases; bases with no gene match: 12. Germline lookup yields CDR1 SNHLY and CDR2 FYNNEI. The CDR3 runs to 15 residues. CDR3 residues: CASRWEGFAVETQYF. DNA of the CDR3: TGTGCCAGCAGATGGGAGGGGTTCGCTGTGGAGACCCAGTACTTC.

This chain uses TRBV4-1 with TRBJ1-4; tentatively, D is TRBD1 (6 bases). The CDR3 has 14 residues. The germline V gene encodes CDR1 MGHRA and CDR2 YSYEKL. Trimming shortened V by 5 bases and J by 5 bases, and 12 bases separated the two germline ends. CDR3: CASSLQGSNEKLFF. The CDR3 region has the DNA TGCGCCAGCAGCTTACAGGGATCCAATGAAAAACTGTTTTTT.

The chain joins TRBV2 to TRBJ1-4; 7 nucleotides match TRBD1. Germline CDR1 is SNHLY and CDR2 is FYNNEI. The V segment lost 6 bases and the J segment 7 bases; nucleotides outside the gene matches: 11. This CDR3 is built from 15 residues. This chain's CDR3 is CASRSQEGAGEKLFF. The DNA of the CDR3 is TGTGCCAGCAGGTCACAGGAGGGGGCAGGTGAAAAACTGTTTTTT.

The chain recombines TRBV5-5 with TRBJ1-1; D perhaps matches TRBD1 (5 bases). Trimming cost V 0 bases and J 0 bases, with 6 bases left between them. The CDR3 has 14 residues. Germline loops: CDR1 SGHKS, CDR2 YYEKEE (reference sequence). In nucleotides, the CDR3 is TGTGCCAGCAGCTTGGACAGGATGAACACTGAAGCTTTCTTT. As protein: CASSLDRMNTEAFF.

This chain joins TRBV5-4 and TRBJ1-2, with D hard to call. V was cut by 4 bases and J by 1 base, with 8 bases left in between. Germline V gene data show CDR1 as SGHNT and CDR2 as YYREEE (reference sequence). This CDR3 contains 13 residues. The CDR3 region is CASSGGDNYGYTF. The CDR3 nucleotides are TGTGCCAGCAGCGGCGGGGATAACTATGGCTACACCTTC.

This chain joins TRBV7-6 and TRBJ1-1, with TRBD1 matching 9 bases. With 5 bases clipped from V and 5 bases from J, the junction kept 9 bases outside the gene matches. Per the germline V gene, CDR1 is SGHVS and CDR2 is FNYEAQ. The CDR3 is 15 amino acids. The CDR3 loop reads CASSPTGGAGTEAFF. The DNA for the CDR3 is TGTGCCAGCAGCCCTACAGGGGGCGCAGGGACTGAAGCTTTCTTT. The whole variable domain, filled in from reference TRBV7-6 and TRBJ1-1, reads GAGVSQSPRYKVTKRGQDVALRCDPISGHVSLYWYRQALGQGPEFLTYFNYEAQQDKSGLPNDRFSAERPEGSISTLTIQRTEQRDSAMYRCASSPTGGAGTEAFFGQGTRLTVV.

The chain carries TRBV5-4 and TRBJ2-5; TRBD2 aligns across 9 bases. The CDR3 length is 15 residues. The trim removed 3 bases at V and 1 base at J, leaving 4 bases unmatched. The V gene's germline CDR1 is SGHNT and CDR2 YYREEE (reference sequence). Here the CDR3 reads CASSSVTSGQETQYF. CDR3 bases: TGTGCCAGCAGCTCCGTGACTAGCGGCCAAGAGACCCAGTACTTC.

The chain links TRBV5-1 to TRBJ2-7, with 13 positions matching TRBD2. Germline V CDR1 and CDR2: SGHRS, YFSETQ. The CDR3 extends over 14 amino acids. The trim removed 2 bases at V and 6 bases at J, leaving 2 bases unmatched. CDR3 residues: CASSLGLAGVEQYF. Here the CDR3 DNA reads TGCGCCAGCAGCTTAGGACTAGCGGGAGTCGAGCAGTACTTC.

The chain carries TRBV7-9 and TRBJ2-7, with 10 bases that match TRBD2. Trimming at V came to 3 bases and at J to 7 bases, leaving 9 bases not matched to a gene. Germline CDR1 SEHNR, CDR2 FQNEAQ (reference sequence). The CDR3 length is 15 residues. CDR3 DNA: TGTGCCAGCAGCTTGGTTAGCGGGGGGCTGCGGGAGCAGTACGTC. Its translation: CASSLVSGGLREQYV.

This rearrangement joins TRBV5-6 to TRBJ1-2; D not certain. Trimming removed 1 base from V and 4 bases from J, with 11 bases in between. Germline V gene sequence: CDR1 SGHDT, CDR2 YYEEEE. The CDR3 runs 14 residues. The CDR3: CASSLNRVIYGYTF. The CDR3, as DNA: TGTGCCAGCAGCTTGAATCGGGTTATCTATGGCTACACCTTC.

By share of the sample, this clone is medium-sized (0.01 to 0.1%). The chain joins TRBV5-1 to TRBJ1-1, with D perhaps matching TRBD1 (6 bases). V lost 5 bases and J 2 bases, leaving 19 bases between the germline ends. Germline V gene data show CDR1 as SGHRS and CDR2 as YFSETQ. This CDR3 comprises 16 residues. The CDR3: CASSSTWTAFNTEAFF. Written as DNA, the CDR3 is TGCGCCAGCAGTTCAACCTGGACAGCCTTTAACACTGAAGCTTTCTTT.

The V and J genes are TRBV5-1 and TRBJ2-2; 7 nucleotides match TRBD1. This CDR3 has 15 residues. J lost 5 bases, V lost 2 bases, and 6 bases had no gene match. Germline V gene lookup returns CDR1 SGHRS and CDR2 YFSETQ. The CDR3 DNA is TGCGCCAGCAGCTTTCAAGGGGGCCGAACCGGGGAGCTGTTTTTT. It specifies CASSFQGGRTGELFF.

In the case of this clone: Other DNA sequences in the sample encode the same CDR3. The chain is built from TRBV6-5 and TRBJ1-5; possibly TRBD1 for D (6 bases). The germline CDR1 and CDR2 sequences are MNHEY and SVGAGI. V was cut by 6 bases and J by 1 base, with 13 bases left in between. The CDR3 contains 15 residues. The CDR3 nucleotides read TGTGCCAGCAGGAAACAGGGTGGGAGCAATCAGCCCCAGCATTTT. Its protein product is CASRKQGGSNQPQHF.

This chain connects TRBV19 to TRBJ1-5; 8 nucleotides agree with TRBD1. Germline loops: CDR1 LNHDA, CDR2 SQIVND (reference sequence). The J segment lost 3 bases and the V segment lost 7 bases, leaving 8 bases of the junction unmatched. The CDR3 length is 15 residues. The chain's CDR3 is CASTRTGWLNQPQHF. CDR3 in DNA: TGTGCCAGTACTAGGACAGGGTGGCTCAATCAGCCCCAGCATTTT.

The V gene is TRBV7-2, the J gene TRBJ2-1; TRBD1 matches at 7 bases. V was pared by 5 bases and J by 3 bases, with 10 bases of the junction left unmatched. Germline lookup yields CDR1 SGHTA and CDR2 FQGNSA. This CDR3 has 16 amino acids. The CDR3 bases are TGTGCCAGCAGCCCCTCAGGGGGAGTGGTCTACAATGAGCAGTTCTTC. This codes for CASSPSGGVVYNEQFF. Complete variable domain (other parts from reference TRBV7-2 and TRBJ2-1): GAGVSQSPSNKVTEKGKDVELRCDPISGHTALYWYRQSLGQGLEFLIYFQGNSAPDKSGLPSDRFSAERTGGSVSTLTIQRTQQEDSAVYLCASSPSGGVVYNEQFFGPGTRLTVL.

This rearrangement joins TRBV15 to TRBJ2-1; 9 bases match TRBD2. The V segment lost 0 bases and the J segment 4 bases; nucleotides outside the gene matches: 4. The germline V gene has CDR1 LNHNV and CDR2 YYDKDF (reference sequence). CDR3 length equals 16 residues. The CDR3, as DNA: TGTGCCACCAGCAGAGATCGCCTAGCGGGATACAATGAGCAGTTCTTC. Residues: CATSRDRLAGYNEQFF.

The V gene is TRBV18, the J gene TRBJ2-1, with 10 positions matching TRBD2. There are 15 residues in the CDR3. The V segment lost 6 bases and the J segment 6 bases; nucleotides outside the gene matches: 8. Germline V gene lookup returns CDR1 KGHSH and CDR2 LQKENI. The CDR3 loop reads CASSASGSQGNEQFF. CDR3 in DNA: TGTGCCAGCTCCGCTAGCGGGAGCCAAGGCAATGAGCAGTTCTTC.

In DNA form, the CDR3 reads TGTGCCTGGAGTGTCTATACCGCGGGAGGGAGTGGCTACACCTTC. Protein product: CAWSVYTAGGSGYTF. J is TRBJ1-2 and V is TRBV30; the D is unclear. Germline loops: CDR1 GTSNPN, CDR2 SVGIG (reference sequence). The CDR3 totals 15 residues. V was cut by 0 bases and J by 7 bases, with 18 bases left in between. Based on the CDR3 plus reference TRBV30 and TRBJ1-2, the full variable domain is SQTIHQWPATLVQPVGSPLSLECTVEGTSNPNLYWYRQAAGRGLQLLFYSVGIGQISSEVPQNLSASRPQDRQFILSSKKLLLSDSGFYLCAWSVYTAGGSGYTFGSGTRLTVV.

The chain joins TRBV18 to TRBJ2-1, with D possibly matching TRBD1 (6 bases). The CDR3 runs 13 residues. The germline V gene encodes CDR1 KGHSH and CDR2 LQKENI. Trimming removed 5 bases at V and 4 bases at J, with 9 bases between. CDR3 sequence: CASSTGQYNEQFF. The CDR3 DNA is TGTGCCAGCTCAACCGGACAGTACAATGAGCAGTTCTTC.